Listed below are T cell receptor beta chains from one sample, sequenced in a study of blood T cells in healthy people across ages. Using its own MiXCR run on the 5' RACE reads, TCRdb lists one record per CDR3 protein. The table has roughly 570,000 distinct CDR3 sequences, approximately 27% seen once. What was sequenced was blood. The origin of the receptors is a woman in her sixties or seventies in good health. The conserved cysteine and the conserved F or W are not part of the CDR3 here. Size values are once, few and many counts, or a class for expanded clones, and some rows have none.

>NA|TRBV6-2/TRBV6-3|TRBJ2-2
ASSLAGPRTGELF
>NA|TRBV2|TRBJ2-1
ASTSLAGGSNEQF
>NA|TRBV7-2|TRBJ2-4
ASSLPGGGAYGIQY
>once|TRBV5-1|TRBJ2-5
ASSDGGGPQWEQY
>NA|TRBV20-1|TRBJ1-1
SAKKGVFTEAF
>few|TRBV20-1|TRBJ2-7
SASKGRQGAYEQY
>NA|TRBV20-1|NA
SATSGGTLNEQF
>many|TRBV7-2|TRBJ2-5
ASSSLETQY
>NA|TRBV20-1|TRBJ1-2
SARDDGQTFYGYT
>NA|TRBV4-2|TRBJ1-1
ASSQEFFATVNTEAF
>NA|TRBV20-1|TRBJ1-5
SARDGGRGHGQPQH
>few|TRBV5-6|TRBJ2-3
ASSLGGKMADTQY
>few|TRBV9|TRBJ2-1
ASSVEPSGGYNEQF
>few|TRBV7-2|TRBJ1-5
ASSLGSGAKAIQPQH
>few|TRBV5-1|TRBJ1-1
ASSSGGGPTEAF
>NA|TRBV6-1|TRBJ1-1
ASSARTGSYSEAF
>few|TRBV4-3|TRBJ1-3
ASSLTGGGGNTIY
>NA|TRBV28|TRBJ1-1
ASTPLDQNTEAF
>few|TRBV7-9|TRBJ1-4
ASSIDEKLF
>NA|TRBV3-1|TRBJ2-1
ASSQDGRRGSSYNEQF
>few|TRBV7-3|NA
ASSLRDSLVDEQF
>NA|TRBV4-2|TRBJ2-1
ASSQDPRGTDDNEQF
>NA|TRBV5-1|TRBJ1-3
ASSFGTGGSLEGSANTIY
>NA|TRBV19|TRBJ2-2
ASSRGRSPNTGELF
>NA|TRBV20-1|TRBJ2-1
SARASGFYNEQF
>many|TRBV20-1|TRBJ2-7
SAREGSGKAYEQY